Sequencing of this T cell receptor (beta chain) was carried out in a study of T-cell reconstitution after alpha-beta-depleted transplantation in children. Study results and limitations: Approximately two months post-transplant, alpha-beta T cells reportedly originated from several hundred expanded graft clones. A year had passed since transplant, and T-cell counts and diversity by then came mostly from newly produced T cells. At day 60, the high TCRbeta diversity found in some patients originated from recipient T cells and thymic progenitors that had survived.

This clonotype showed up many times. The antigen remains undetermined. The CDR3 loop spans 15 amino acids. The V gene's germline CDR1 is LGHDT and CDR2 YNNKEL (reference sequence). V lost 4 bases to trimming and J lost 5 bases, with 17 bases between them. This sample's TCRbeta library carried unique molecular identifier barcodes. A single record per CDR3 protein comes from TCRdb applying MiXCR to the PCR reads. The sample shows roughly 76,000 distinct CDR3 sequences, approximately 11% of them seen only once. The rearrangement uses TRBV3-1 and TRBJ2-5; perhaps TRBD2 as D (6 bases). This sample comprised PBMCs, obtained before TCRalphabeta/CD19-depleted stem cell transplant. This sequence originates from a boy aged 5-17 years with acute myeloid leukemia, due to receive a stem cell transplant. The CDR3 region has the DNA TGTGCCAGCAGCCGGGACGGGAGTTCGTTGGAGACCCAGTACTTC. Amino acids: CASSRDGSSLETQYF.